This T cell receptor beta chain was recovered during a study of beta chain features in type 1 diabetes. Study as a whole: Cell yields, gender and age were similar in healthy donors and patients. The samples had around 98 million sorted cells examined in all.

On this clone: Its target is not known.

CDR3 size: 15 residues. Germline lookup yields CDR1 SGHDT and CDR2 YYEEEE. With 0 bases removed from V and 1 base from J, the gap between germline ends came to 9 bases. The purity of all sorted populations exceeded 95%. Study results and limitations: Type 1 diabetes patients had moderately but significantly shorter TCRB CDR3s in all four CD4+ subsets.

The authors reverse transcribed all of the isolated RNA, so sequencing captured expressed TCRB transcripts. Generated by immunoSEQ multiplex PCR, the TCRdb table keeps only in-frame clones and is missing some. The data show more than 550,000 clones, with around an eighth seen just once and nearly 0.04% held by the top ten. The sequence derives from a man between 18 and 29 years old with type 1 diabetes. The chain links TRBV5-6 to TRBJ2-3, with D possibly being TRBD2 (6 bases). Source material: naive CD4+ T cells from blood. The CDR3 protein is CASSLDGGGTDTQYF. CDR3 sequence (DNA): TGTGCCAGCAGCTTGGATGGCGGGGGCACAGATACGCAGTATTTT.